The 8 T cell receptor beta chains in this list originate from one sample, sequenced in a study of blood T cell repertoires in COVID-19. The table came from immunoSEQ multiplex PCR; TCRdb's copy has only in-frame clones and leaves some out. The sample lists about 530,000 clones, about 88% occurring once. The sequencing sample was made of peripheral blood. Receptor source: a woman aged 45-59 years with COVID-19, enrolled during active disease.

The chain joins TRBV6-2 or TRBV6-3 to TRBJ2-7, with 7 bases fitting TRBD1. The CDR3 has 13 residues. Germline V CDR1 and CDR2: MNHEY, SVGEGT. Trimming at V came to 6 bases and at J to 2 bases, leaving 4 bases not matched to a gene. The CDR3 here is CASSGTEPYEQYF. As DNA, the CDR3 is TGTGCCAGCAGCGGGACAGAACCCTACGAGCAGTACTTC.

V and J are TRBV5-1 and TRBJ1-1; 10 nucleotides align to TRBD1. This CDR3 contains 16 residues. The germline V gene encodes CDR1 SGHRS and CDR2 YFSETQ. The V segment lost 3 bases and the J segment 4 bases; nucleotides outside the gene matches: 9. The CDR3 sequence is CASSYGTGAGSTEAFF. As DNA, the CDR3 is TGCGCCAGCAGCTATGGGACAGGGGCGGGTAGCACTGAAGCTTTCTTT.

This sequence joins TRBV6-1 and TRBJ2-7; 7 positions match TRBD1. This CDR3 comprises 15 residues. From germline, CDR1 is MNHNS and CDR2 SASEGT. Germline trimming cut 3 bases from V and 4 bases from J; bases unmatched to any gene: 9. This CDR3 reads CASSDPGGLGYEQYF. CDR3 nucleotides: TGTGCCAGCAGTGACCCAGGGGGTTTAGGGTACGAGCAGTACTTC.

Note on this clone: At one of its ends the junction is not consistent with the germline gene, which may arise from a read error. The rearrangement links TRBV7-8 to TRBJ1-2; no firm D call. CDR1 is SGHVS, CDR2 FQNEAQ, per germline. This CDR3 has 14 amino acids. The CDR3 sequence: CASSLGSANYGYTF. The DNA for the CDR3 is TGTGCCAGCAGTTTAGGGTCAGCTAACTATGGCTACACCTTC.

The rearrangement links TRBV5-1 to TRBJ1-2; the match to TRBD1 covers 10 bases. Germline loops: CDR1 SGHRS, CDR2 YFSETQ. The CDR3 consists of 16 residues. J gave up 7 bases and V 4 bases, and 13 bases lay outside the gene matches. Here the CDR3 reads CASSLNRDRGGGGYTF. CDR3 coding DNA: TGCGCCAGCAGCCTTAACCGGGACAGGGGCGGCGGTGGCTACACCTTC.

CDR3 nucleotide sequence: TGCGCCAGCAGCGTTGGGAGTGCAGATACGCAGTATTTT. It encodes CASSVGSADTQYF. This chain links TRBV5-1 with TRBJ2-3; possible D gene TRBD2, 5 bases. With 4 bases removed from V and 4 bases from J, the gap between germline ends came to 10 bases. The CDR3 contains 13 residues. CDR1 SGHRS and CDR2 YFSETQ come from the germline V gene.

The chain carries TRBV3-1 (or the pseudogene TRBV3-2) and TRBJ2-3, with no clear D. This CDR3 is 11 amino acids long. CDR1 and CDR2 (germline): LGHDT, YNNKEL (reference sequence). V was pared by 3 bases and J by 6 bases, with 4 bases between. The CDR3 DNA follows: TGTGCCAGCAGCCAGAGGGATACGCAGTATTTT. Translation gives CASSQRDTQYF.

This clone appeared a few times. Here the CDR3 reads CASSIGQTSMNTEAFF. CDR3 sequence (DNA): TGCGCCAGCAGCATCGGACAGACTTCTATGAACACTGAAGCTTTCTTT. The chain has TRBV5-1 and TRBJ1-1; D is perhaps TRBD1 (6 bases). The CDR3 contains 16 residues. Looked up from germline, CDR1 is SGHRS and CDR2 is YFSETQ. Trimming removed 4 bases from V and 0 bases from J, with 16 bases in between. The complete variable domain, with remaining parts taken from reference TRBV5-1 and TRBJ1-1, reads KAGVTQTPRYLIKTRGQQVTLSCSPISGHRSVSWYQQTPGQGLQFLFEYFSETQRNKGNFPGRFSGRQFSNSRSEMNVSTLELGDSALYLCASSIGQTSMNTEAFFGQGTRLTVV.